Sequencing of this T cell receptor beta chain was carried out in a study of blood T cells in healthy people across ages. Primed by a sample-barcoded 5' primer and a J-beta primer mix, a second PCR proceeded for about 6 to 11 cycles. TCRdb ran MiXCR on the 5' RACE reads and lists one entry per CDR3 protein. The table shows some 1.6 million distinct CDR3 sequences, with about 32% occurring only once. This CDR3 has 15 amino acids. Germline assignment: CDR1 SGHTA and CDR2 FQGTGA. Trimming at V came to 3 bases and at J to 4 bases, leaving 6 bases not matched to a gene. Sequences were obtained from blood. V gene TRBV7-3 combines with J gene TRBJ2-3; 8 bases align to TRBD2. The sequence was obtained from a woman in her twenties or thirties in good health. The CDR3 loop is CASSFISGMADTQYF. In DNA form, the CDR3 reads TGTGCCAGCAGCTTTATTAGCGGGATGGCAGATACGCAGTATTTT.